These 21 T cell receptor beta chains were all obtained from the same sample, sequenced in a study of monozygotic twins with inflammatory bowel disease. From its re-call of the 5' RACE reads, TCRdb lists each CDR3 protein once, without DNA. Here the sample table reports about 300,000 distinct CDR3 sequences. Sequencing used blood. These receptor sequences come from a human donor with ulcerative colitis or Crohn's disease, or a healthy co-twin of an affected twin (not recorded which).

CDR3 residues: CASRKGTGNQPQHF. The rearrangement uses TRBV6-2 or TRBV6-3 and TRBJ1-5; TCRdb's D call, TRBD1, is unchecked because there is no DNA. Germline-derived CDR1 and CDR2 are MNHEY and SVGEGT. The CDR3 is made up of 14 amino acids.

The J gene is TRBJ2-1, the V gene TRBV7-2; TCRdb selects TRBD2, and the lack of DNA leaves this call unchecked. Germline lookup yields CDR1 SGHTA and CDR2 FQGNSA. CDR3 length equals 16 residues. CDR3 protein: CASSKGLRSSYNEQFF.

CDR3 sequence: CASSLDGGPVVGYTF. V and J are TRBV7-2 and TRBJ1-2; TCRdb lists TRBD1, though no DNA is available to test this call. CDR1 is SGHTA, CDR2 FQGNSA, per germline. CDR3 length equals 15 residues.

The chain has TRBV7-2 and TRBJ1-3. The CDR3 is made up of 13 amino acids. Looked up from germline, CDR1 is SGHTA and CDR2 is FQGNSA. The CDR3 is CASSPILRNTIYF.

This chain joins TRBV14 and TRBJ2-7; TCRdb's assignment of TRBD1 cannot be checked, as there is no DNA. The CDR3 runs 14 residues. Per germline, CDR1 SGHDN and CDR2 FVKESK. CDR3 in amino acids: CASSPDRAPYEQYF.

The rearrangement joins TRBV4-3 to TRBJ1-6. CDR3 length equals 17 residues. Looked up from germline, CDR1 is LGHNA and CDR2 is YSLEER. The CDR3 reads CASSQVAGPNPNSPLHF.

The CDR3 reads CASSPASTQYF. The J gene is TRBJ2-3, the V gene TRBV7-2; the D call from TCRdb, TRBD2, cannot be confirmed without DNA. Germline V lookup: CDR1 SGHTA, CDR2 FQGNSA. This CDR3 contains 11 residues.

V and J are TRBV5-1 and TRBJ2-7; as DNA is missing, the TRBD2 call by TCRdb cannot be tested. CDR3 length equals 12 residues. Germline loops: CDR1 SGHRS, CDR2 YFSETQ. Here the CDR3 reads CASSLDGARQYF.

The V and J genes are TRBV28 and TRBJ2-3; TCRdb gives TRBD2 as the D gene, but with no DNA this cannot be confirmed. CDR1 and CDR2 from the germline V gene are MDHEN and SYDVKM. The length of the CDR3 is 13 residues. CDR3 sequence reads: CAERLAGTDTQYF.

The V call is TRBV7-9, the J call TRBJ2-7; TCRdb's assignment of TRBD1 cannot be checked, as there is no DNA. CDR3 length: 14 amino acids. Germline CDR1 reads SEHNR; CDR2 reads FQNEAQ (reference sequence). The CDR3 spells CASSLAGGLIEQYF.

The V and J genes are TRBV13 and TRBJ2-1; as DNA is missing, the TRBD1 call by TCRdb cannot be tested. The CDR3 has 12 residues. Per germline, CDR1 PRHDT and CDR2 FYEKMQ (reference sequence). CDR3 residues: CASSSGRTGQFF.

This sequence joins TRBV18 and TRBJ2-1. In germline, CDR1 is KGHSH, CDR2 LQKENI. CDR3 length: 14 amino acids. The CDR3 loop reads CASSPPTPYNEQFF.

V is TRBV11-2 and J is TRBJ2-7; the TCRdb call, TRBD2, lacks DNA for checking. The length of the CDR3 is 18 residues. CDR1 is SGHAT, CDR2 FQNNGV, per germline. CDR3: CASSPLLNRPGRDYEQYF.

V is TRBV28 and J is TRBJ2-1; TCRdb indicates TRBD2, and absent DNA this call remains unverified. CDR1 is MDHEN and CDR2 is SYDVKM in the germline V gene. This CDR3 has 19 amino acids. CDR3 amino acids: CASSLRTSGRAFSYNEQFF. Variable domain in full (rest from reference TRBV28 and TRBJ2-1): DVKVTQSSRYLVKRTGEKVFLECVQDMDHENMFWYRQDPGLGLRLIYFSYDVKMKEKGDIPEGYSVSREKKERFSLILESASTNQTSMYLCASSLRTSGRAFSYNEQFFGPGTRLTVL.

V is TRBV5-6 and J is TRBJ2-5; the TRBD1 assignment by TCRdb is unverifiable without DNA. The CDR3 totals 16 residues. Germline CDR1 and CDR2: SGHDT and YYEEEE. CDR3 protein: CASSFWDRVLQETQYF. The full variable domain, completed using reference TRBV5-6 and TRBJ2-5, is DAGVTQSPTHLIKTRGQQVTLRCSPKSGHDTVSWYQQALGQGPQFIFQYYEEEERQRGNFPDRFSGHQFPNYSSELNVNALLLGDSALYLCASSFWDRVLQETQYFGPGTRLLVL.

The rearrangement uses TRBV6-1 and TRBJ1-2; the D call from TCRdb, TRBD1, cannot be confirmed without DNA. Germline assignment: CDR1 MNHNS and CDR2 SASEGT. The CDR3 extends over 14 amino acids. This CDR3 is CATRRQGRVYGYTF.

The V call is TRBV7-2, the J call TRBJ1-1. CDR3 length: 14 amino acids. The germline CDR1 and CDR2 sequences are SGHTA and FQGNSA. The CDR3 loop is CASSTGGGPTEAFF.

The CDR3 loop reads CSVEARTGGNTGELFF. This sequence joins TRBV29-1 and TRBJ2-2; TCRdb selects TRBD1, and the lack of DNA leaves this call unchecked. Germline V gives CDR1 SQVTM, CDR2 ANQGSEA. The CDR3 runs 16 residues.

The chain links TRBV14 to TRBJ2-3; there is no DNA to check the TCRdb D call of TRBD2. The germline gives CDR1 SGHDN, CDR2 FVKESK. This CDR3 region has 17 residues. The CDR3 region is CASSTWTSGRGTDTQYF.

This chain connects TRBV20-1 to TRBJ1-3; TCRdb proposes TRBD1, but this gene call is untestable without DNA. Germline V gene data show CDR1 as DFQATT and CDR2 as SNEGSKA (reference sequence). This CDR3 spans 14 amino acids. CDR3 region: CSATDRGLGNTIYF.

This chain joins TRBV28 and TRBJ2-5; TCRdb gives TRBD1 as the D gene, but with no DNA this cannot be confirmed. CDR3 length equals 13 residues. Per germline, CDR1 MDHEN and CDR2 SYDVKM. CDR3 loop: CASSPGGKETQYF.